This T cell receptor beta chain was observed in a study of CD8 T cells in ankylosing spondylitis. Study-wide results and caveats: Reports say disease-linked clones showed up significantly more in matched ankylosing spondylitis synovial fluid. Clones linked with disease were CD8+ and fairly uncommon in the peripheral blood. Before this, some motif variants had been reported in reactive arthritis synovial fluid and blood. Apparently characteristic of ankylosing spondylitis blood was a TCR beta motif (under ten highly homologous variants).

As concerns this clonotype: The antigen is unknown.

Each TCR beta library was made by quantitative 5'-RACE that incorporated molecular barcodes. A single record per CDR3 protein comes from TCRdb applying MiXCR to the 5' RACE reads. This sample has a few hundred thousand distinct CDR3 sequences, with about 7.3% found just once. This TCR came from a male donor with ankylosing spondylitis. The specimen was blood, either unsorted or a sorted T cell fraction (not recorded which).

In DNA, the CDR3 is TGTGCCAGCAGTAGAGGACAGGGGGCTGGCTACACCTTC. Amino acids: CASSRGQGAGYTF. The V and J genes are TRBV25-1 and TRBJ1-2, with 11 bases lining up with TRBD1. V shed 5 bases and J 7 bases; nucleotides not matched to a gene: 3. CDR3 length: 13 residues. Per germline, CDR1 MGHDK and CDR2 SYGVNS.